The T cell receptor (beta chain) described here comes from a study of blood T cell repertoires in COVID-19. Participant-given clinical history determined each cohort assignment. For recovered donors of Cohort 3, there were two negative PCRs, clearance, or symptom resolution. Germline V gene data show CDR1 as MNHEY and CDR2 as SMNVEV (reference sequence). V was clipped by 5 bases and J by 3 bases; unmatched bases: 7. This CDR3 region has 16 residues. As processed by the authors: Amplification from reference gene primers served as the basis for estimated nucleated cell counts. The method was immunoSEQ multiplex PCR; TCRdb's version includes in-frame clones alone and lacks a portion of them. The DNA gave D and trimming, while V, J and clone size come from that table. The table has 140,000 to 150,000 clones, about nine tenths seen once.

The sample was PBMCs or T cells enriched from blood (not recorded which). This chain links TRBV27 with TRBJ2-3; TRBD2 matches at 11 bases. The clonotype comes from a man in his fifties or sixties who had recovered from COVID-19. In DNA form, the CDR3 reads TGTGCCAGCAGTATTTTAGCGGGAGGGCCGACAGATACGCAGTATTTT. Protein sequence: CASSILAGGPTDTQYF.